Listed below are T cell receptor beta chains from one sample, sequenced in a study of control samples from healthy donors and cancer patients. The protocol was immunoSEQ multiplex PCR, while the TCRdb copy is restricted to in-frame clones and leaves out a portion. In the table there are a few hundred thousand clones, 80% to 95% of which are singletons. Sequenced input: PBMCs. These receptors came from a middle-aged man with head and neck cancer. The CDR3 runs from the conserved cysteine through the conserved F or W. Fields, in order: V gene, clone size, J gene, D gene, CDR3 DNA, CDR3 protein. A D gene is named only where the DNA matches it firmly. Not all rows give a size; the values are once, few, many and, for expanded clones, a class.

v_gene: TRBV27; abundance: once; j_gene: TRBJ2-3; d_gene: -; CDR3nt: TGTGCCAGCAGTTTATCAAAAGGGGATACGCAGTATTTT; CDR3aa: CASSLSKGDTQYF
v_gene: TRBV12-3/TRBV12-4; abundance: once; j_gene: TRBJ1-1; d_gene: -; CDR3nt: TGTGCCAGCAGCCCCGGGGCGCGCACTGAAGCTTTCTTT; CDR3aa: CASSPGARTEAFF
v_gene: TRBV4-1; abundance: -; j_gene: TRBJ1-4; d_gene: -; CDR3nt: TGCGCCAGCAGCCAGGATGTTGAAAAACTGTTTTTT; CDR3aa: CASSQDVEKLFF
v_gene: TRBV5-4; abundance: once; j_gene: TRBJ2-5; d_gene: TRBD2; CDR3nt: TGTGCCAGCAGCTTGGAGGGACTAGGGTCCGGGGAGACCCAGTACTTC; CDR3aa: CASSLEGLGSGETQYF
v_gene: TRBV9; abundance: -; j_gene: TRBJ1-2; d_gene: -; CDR3nt: TGTGCCAGCAGCGTACCCGGACAGTTTGGCTACACCTTC; CDR3aa: CASSVPGQFGYTF
v_gene: TRBV3-1/TRBV3-2; abundance: -; j_gene: TRBJ1-3; d_gene: TRBD1; CDR3nt: TGTGCCAGCAGCCATCTGGGACAGCTTCTCTCTGGAAACACCATATATTTT; CDR3aa: CASSHLGQLLSGNTIYF
v_gene: TRBV28; abundance: -; j_gene: TRBJ2-7; d_gene: TRBD1; CDR3nt: TGTGCCAGCAGGCCCGGGACAGACTACGAGCAGTACTTC; CDR3aa: CASRPGTDYEQYF
v_gene: TRBV5-1; abundance: -; j_gene: TRBJ1-6; d_gene: TRBD1; CDR3nt: TGCGCCAGCTGGGACAGTGATAATTCACCCCTCCACTTT; CDR3aa: CASWDSDNSPLHF
v_gene: TRBV7-9; abundance: -; j_gene: TRBJ1-2; d_gene: TRBD1; CDR3nt: TGTGCCAGCAGCTCCCGGGACAGAAGCTCCACCAACTATGGCTACACCTTC; CDR3aa: CASSSRDRSSTNYGYTF
v_gene: TRBV25-1; abundance: -; j_gene: TRBJ1-2; d_gene: TRBD1; CDR3nt: TGTGCCAGCAGTGGGGACAGCGATGGCTACACCTTC; CDR3aa: CASSGDSDGYTF
v_gene: TRBV7-9; abundance: -; j_gene: TRBJ1-4; d_gene: -; CDR3nt: TGTGCCAGCAGCGTGGGCCTTAGGGAAAAACTGTTTTTT; CDR3aa: CASSVGLREKLFF
v_gene: TRBV5-5; abundance: -; j_gene: TRBJ2-1; d_gene: -; CDR3nt: TGTGCCAGCAGCTTGGGTAGCGGTTACAATGAGCAGTTCTTC; CDR3aa: CASSLGSGYNEQFF
v_gene: TRBV28; abundance: once; j_gene: TRBJ2-7; d_gene: -; CDR3nt: TGTGCCAGCAGCCGGACTCCCCCCACTCTTAACCGACGGTACGAGCAGTACTTC; CDR3aa: CASSRTPPTLNRRYEQYF
v_gene: TRBV30; abundance: few; j_gene: TRBJ2-7; d_gene: -; CDR3nt: TGTGCCTGGAGTGTTCCTCGGTACGGGTACGAGCAGTACTTC; CDR3aa: CAWSVPRYGYEQYF
v_gene: TRBV27; abundance: -; j_gene: TRBJ1-1; d_gene: -; CDR3nt: TGTGCCAGCAGTTTATTACAGACCATGAACACTGAAGCTTTCTTT; CDR3aa: CASSLLQTMNTEAFF
v_gene: TRBV6-5; abundance: -; j_gene: TRBJ1-2; d_gene: -; CDR3nt: TGTGCCAGCAGTTATTGGGGGGGGAGGCGCGGCTACACCTTC; CDR3aa: CASSYWGGRRGYTF
v_gene: TRBV5-1; abundance: -; j_gene: TRBJ2-3; d_gene: TRBD2; CDR3nt: TGCGCCAGCAGCTCCGGACTAGCGGGGGGAGATACGCAGTATTTT; CDR3aa: CASSSGLAGGDTQYF
v_gene: TRBV11-2; abundance: -; j_gene: TRBJ2-3; d_gene: -; CDR3nt: TGTGCCAGCAGCTCAGGGCCCGTCTCGGATACGCAGTATTTT; CDR3aa: CASSSGPVSDTQYF
v_gene: TRBV27; abundance: -; j_gene: TRBJ1-2; d_gene: -; CDR3nt: TGTGCCAGCACCCCAAAGGGCGGAGGTAACTATGGCTACACCTTC; CDR3aa: CASTPKGGGNYGYTF
v_gene: TRBV29-1; abundance: -; j_gene: TRBJ1-1; d_gene: -; CDR3nt: TGCAGCGTTGGGATAGGCAAGAACACTGAAGCTTTCTTT; CDR3aa: CSVGIGKNTEAFF
v_gene: TRBV2; abundance: -; j_gene: TRBJ2-3; d_gene: -; CDR3nt: TGTGCCAGCAGTGAAAGAAGTGTCGCGGATACGCAGTATTTT; CDR3aa: CASSERSVADTQYF
v_gene: TRBV19; abundance: -; j_gene: TRBJ1-1; d_gene: -; CDR3nt: TGTGCCAGTAGTATAGCCAGGGGAAGCACTGAAGCTTTCTTT; CDR3aa: CASSIARGSTEAFF
v_gene: TRBV24-1; abundance: once; j_gene: TRBJ2-2; d_gene: -; CDR3nt: TGTGCCACCAGCGGGGGGCCTAGGAACACCGGGGAGCTGTTTTTT; CDR3aa: CATSGGPRNTGELFF
v_gene: TRBV5-1; abundance: -; j_gene: TRBJ2-2; d_gene: -; CDR3nt: TGCGCCAGCAGCTCCTTAGCCGGGTCGGGCACCGGGGAGCTGTTTTTT; CDR3aa: CASSSLAGSGTGELFF
v_gene: TRBV30; abundance: -; j_gene: TRBJ2-1; d_gene: -; CDR3nt: TGTGCCTGGAGTACAGGGTACAATGAGCAGTTCTTC; CDR3aa: CAWSTGYNEQFF
v_gene: TRBV29-1; abundance: once; j_gene: TRBJ2-1; d_gene: TRBD1; CDR3nt: TGCAGCGCCCCGGGACAGGGAAAGACCTGGGGTGAGCAGTTCTTC; CDR3aa: CSAPGQGKTWGEQFF
v_gene: TRBV3-1/TRBV3-2; abundance: -; j_gene: TRBJ2-7; d_gene: -; CDR3nt: TGTGCCAGCAGCCAATTTACCGGGACGGCATACGAGCAGTACTTC; CDR3aa: CASSQFTGTAYEQYF
v_gene: TRBV21-1; abundance: once; j_gene: TRBJ1-5; d_gene: -; CDR3nt: TGTGCCAGCAGCAAAGAGGACCCGGCCCCAGGGAATCAGCCCCAGCATTTT; CDR3aa: CASSKEDPAPGNQPQHF
v_gene: TRBV30; abundance: -; j_gene: TRBJ2-3; d_gene: TRBD2; CDR3nt: TGTGCCTGGGCGGGACTAGCGGACACAGATACGCAGTATTTT; CDR3aa: CAWAGLADTDTQYF
v_gene: TRBV10-3; abundance: -; j_gene: TRBJ1-1; d_gene: -; CDR3nt: TGTGCCATCAGTGAGTCTGGTGGAATTGAAGCTTTCTTT; CDR3aa: CAISESGGIEAFF
v_gene: TRBV5-1; abundance: -; j_gene: TRBJ2-1; d_gene: -; CDR3nt: TGCGCCAGCTACAACCGGGGCTCCTACAATGAGCAGTTCTTC; CDR3aa: CASYNRGSYNEQFF
v_gene: TRBV4-3; abundance: -; j_gene: TRBJ1-1; d_gene: -; CDR3nt: TGCGCCAGCAGCCAAGAGACGGGGGCAGGAGCTTTCTTT; CDR3aa: CASSQETGAGAFF
v_gene: TRBV6-2/TRBV6-3; abundance: -; j_gene: TRBJ1-4; d_gene: -; CDR3nt: TGTGCCAGCAGTCCGCCGCGGGACGCGTGGGAAAAACTGTTTTTT; CDR3aa: CASSPPRDAWEKLFF
v_gene: TRBV11-3; abundance: -; j_gene: TRBJ2-3; d_gene: -; CDR3nt: TGTGCCAGCAGCCGGTCCGGGAGCCCTAGCACAGATACGCAGTATTTT; CDR3aa: CASSRSGSPSTDTQYF
v_gene: TRBV4-1; abundance: few; j_gene: TRBJ1-2; d_gene: -; CDR3nt: TGCGCCAGCAGCCAAGACCTCGGGGGGCCCTACACCTTC; CDR3aa: CASSQDLGGPYTF
v_gene: TRBV2; abundance: -; j_gene: TRBJ2-2; d_gene: TRBD2; CDR3nt: TGTGCCAGCAGTGATTCGCCTGGGACTAGGACCGGGGAGCTGTTTTTT; CDR3aa: CASSDSPGTRTGELFF
v_gene: TRBV7-3; abundance: -; j_gene: TRBJ2-7; d_gene: -; CDR3nt: TGTGCCAGCAGCTTGTTTGTAGACTACGAGCAGTACTTC; CDR3aa: CASSLFVDYEQYF
v_gene: TRBV7-3; abundance: -; j_gene: TRBJ1-1; d_gene: -; CDR3nt: TGTGCCAGCAGCTTGGCCCTGAACACTGAAGCTTTCTTT; CDR3aa: CASSLALNTEAFF
v_gene: TRBV19; abundance: -; j_gene: TRBJ2-1; d_gene: TRBD2; CDR3nt: TGTGCTAGTAGTATCCTGGCGGGGGGGCTGAGCTCCTACAATGAGCAGTTCTTC; CDR3aa: CASSILAGGLSSYNEQFF
v_gene: TRBV6-5; abundance: -; j_gene: TRBJ2-1; d_gene: TRBD1; CDR3nt: TGTGCCAGCAGTTACTTCCGGGGACAGGGATACAATGAGCAGTTCTTC; CDR3aa: CASSYFRGQGYNEQFF
v_gene: TRBV18; abundance: -; j_gene: TRBJ2-5; d_gene: -; CDR3nt: TGTGCCAGCTTACCGGGCCAAGGTGGGACCCAGTACTTC; CDR3aa: CASLPGQGGTQYF